The T cell receptor beta chain described here comes from a study of blood T cells in healthy people across ages. For the second PCR, which ran for 7 to 11 cycles, a sample-barcoded 5' primer and a J-beta primer mix were used. MiXCR was run by TCRdb on the 5' RACE reads, yielding one entry per CDR3 protein. Of about 1,000,000 distinct CDR3 sequences in the sample, 45% were seen once. Looked up from germline, CDR1 is LNHNV and CDR2 is YYDKDF (reference sequence). The V end lost 2 bases, the J end lost 3 bases, and 13 bases lay between the germline ends. This CDR3 spans 15 amino acids. The TCR originated in a woman aged 55-69 years in good health. The chain employs TRBV15 and TRBJ2-5; tentatively, D is TRBD2 (6 bases). The sample consisted of blood. For the CDR3, the DNA is TGTGCCACCAGCAGATCTCCGGGAGCGGAAGAGACCCAGTACTTC. Its translation is CATSRSPGAEETQYF.